These 21 T cell receptor beta chains were all obtained from the same sample, sequenced in a study of spatial heterogeneity in lung cancer. General study results and limits: Counts that tracked tumor mutation counts were those of expanded intratumoral alpha and beta TCRs.

As to time point: sample taken at primary tumor resection. For these TCRs, the target antigens are not known. TCRdb re-called the 5' RACE reads through MiXCR, storing one row per CDR3 protein. The sample comprises fewer than 10,000 distinct CDR3 sequences, more than 6.5% of which are singletons, and around 17% rests with the top ten. This specimen was lung tumor tissue, taken at surgery. The receptor set was obtained from a female donor with early-stage non-small cell lung cancer.

At least ten counts were recorded for this clonotype. Because this beta chain is a stray read in a library intended to capture alpha chains, its abundance should not be given much weight. The CDR3: CASSLYETSSNEQFF. The CDR3 DNA reads TGCGCCAGCAGCTTGTATGAGACTAGTTCCAATGAGCAGTTCTTC. This chain joins TRBV5-1 and TRBJ2-1; D is perhaps TRBD2 (6 bases). This CDR3 is built from 15 residues. Germline V gene lookup returns CDR1 SGHRS and CDR2 YFSETQ. Trimming left V 1 base short and J 6 bases short, with 14 bases between.

The sample holds many counts of this clonotype. The size of this beta chain means little, since it is a stray read in a library made for alpha chains. The chain recombines TRBV20-1 with TRBJ1-5; D not certain. Germline loops: CDR1 DFQATT, CDR2 SNEGSKA (reference sequence). This CDR3 has 16 amino acids. Trimming removed 5 bases at V and 2 bases at J, with 19 bases between. The CDR3 nucleotides read TGCAGTGCTGTCGGACTCACCGGCGATGGCAATCAGCCCCAGCATTTT. This sequence encodes CSAVGLTGDGNQPQHF.

This clonotype was seen many times. Found in a library prepared for alpha chains, this beta chain is an off-target read, and its abundance has little meaning. This chain joins TRBV5-1 and TRBJ2-7; tentative D call: TRBD1 (5 bases). The CDR3 is 13 amino acids. Germline V gene data show CDR1 as SGHRS and CDR2 as YFSETQ. Trimming cost V 1 base and J 6 bases, with 11 bases left between them. The chain's CDR3 is CASSLQGVGEQYF. The CDR3 DNA follows: TGCGCCAGCAGCTTGCAAGGGGTCGGCGAGCAGTACTTC.

This clonotype showed up many times. For a library built for alpha chains, this beta chain is a stray read; little rests on its size. The chain links TRBV7-3 to TRBJ2-2; 7 bases agree with TRBD1. This CDR3 spans 16 amino acids. The V gene's germline CDR1 is SGHTA and CDR2 FQGTGA. V was pared by 3 bases and J by 4 bases, with 8 bases of the junction left unmatched. The CDR3 protein is CASSFEGAPGTGELFF. The CDR3 DNA sequence: TGTGCCAGCAGCTTCGAGGGGGCGCCGGGCACCGGGGAGCTGTTTTTT.

Relative to its sample, this clonotype is medium-sized. The library was prepared for alpha chains; this beta chain is a stray read, so its frequency means little. The gene calls are TRBV21-1 and TRBJ1-2; the D call of TRBD1 is as the table states it, not checked on the DNA. TRBV21-1 is a pseudogene segment. The CDR3 contains 15 residues. The CDR3 is CASSPLWGTLYGYTF. DNA of the CDR3: TGTGCCAGCAGCCCCCTTTGGGGGACACTCTATGGCTACACCTTC.

This clonotype is medium-sized (0.01 to 0.1%) in the sample. This beta chain appears as a stray read in a library generated for alpha chains; its size is not informative. The chain carries TRBV29-1 and TRBJ1-1; no reliable D call. Germline loops: CDR1 SQVTM, CDR2 ANQGSEA. The V end was cut by 1 base, the J end by 5 bases, with 11 bases between. The CDR3 contains 13 residues. CDR3 sequence: CSVEGSTRTEAFF. The CDR3 coding sequence is TGCAGCGTTGAAGGTTCCACCAGGACTGAAGCTTTCTTT.

This clonotype was recorded many times. This beta chain is off target for a library built for alpha chains, so its abundance means little. The chain recombines TRBV20-1 with TRBJ2-7; TRBD2 might be the D (6 bases). The CDR3 is 14 amino acids. Trimming shortened V by 3 bases and J by 3 bases, and 15 bases separated the two germline ends. Germline V gene data show CDR1 as DFQATT and CDR2 as SNEGSKA (reference sequence). CDR3 in amino acids: CSASSTGTYYEQYF. The CDR3 coding sequence is TGCAGTGCTAGTTCGACCGGGACTTACTACGAGCAGTACTTC.

This clonotype showed up many times. The library was prepared for alpha chains; this beta chain is a stray read, so its frequency means little. The rearrangement uses TRBV7-2 and TRBJ2-7; possible D gene TRBD1, 5 bases. This CDR3 comprises 13 residues. Trimming pared 5 bases from V and 4 bases from J, leaving 12 bases between. Germline V gene lookup returns CDR1 SGHTA and CDR2 FQGNSA. CDR3 in amino acids: CASSPRGQYEQYF. The CDR3 nucleotides are TGTGCCAGCAGCCCAAGGGGTCAGTACGAGCAGTACTTC.

This clonotype was detected many times. Since the library was made to target alpha chains, this beta chain is a stray read and its abundance is not meaningful. The genes are TRBV11-2 and TRBJ2-7, with D hard to call. The CDR3 covers 10 residues. Germline V lookup: CDR1 SGHAT, CDR2 FQNNGV. V gave up 3 bases and J gave up 6 bases, with 3 bases separating them. The CDR3 protein is CASSLFEQYF. The CDR3 bases are TGTGCCAGCAGCTTGTTCGAGCAGTACTTC.

By share of the sample, this clonotype is medium-sized. As an off-target read in a library built for alpha chains, this beta chain has a frequency of little significance. CDR3 region: CASSFQTGTYNEQFF. The DNA for the CDR3 is TGTGCCAGCAGTTTCCAGACTGGTACCTACAATGAGCAGTTCTTC. This chain joins TRBV27 and TRBJ2-1; no clear D. The CDR3 loop spans 15 amino acids. The germline CDR1 and CDR2 sequences are MNHEY and SMNVEV (reference sequence). V lost 3 bases and J lost 2, with 11 bases in between.

This clonotype was found a few times. Found in a library prepared for alpha chains, this beta chain is an off-target read, and its abundance has little meaning. This rearrangement joins TRBV30 to TRBJ2-1, with D uncertain. The CDR3 length is 15 residues. The germline V and J ends were trimmed by 0 bases and 3 bases, with 12 bases remaining between them. Germline V gene sequence: CDR1 GTSNPN, CDR2 SVGIG (reference sequence). The CDR3 region has the DNA TGTGCCTGGAGTGTACTGGCGCCCATCTACAATGAGCAGTTCTTC. This encodes CAWSVLAPIYNEQFF.

This clonotype has at least ten counts. A library prepared for alpha chains yielded this beta chain as an off-target read; its size is of little meaning. V gene TRBV24-1 combines with J gene TRBJ1-5; D uncertain. The germline V gene has CDR1 KGHDR and CDR2 SFDVKD. The CDR3 consists of 12 residues. The V end was cut by 3 bases, the J end by 4 bases, with 3 bases between. In DNA, the CDR3 is TGTGCCACCAGTGATGGGAATCAGCCCCAGCATTTT. The encoded protein is CATSDGNQPQHF.

Judged by abundance, this clonotype is medium-sized. The library was designed around alpha chains, so this beta chain is a stray read whose abundance carries little weight. The chain recombines TRBV12-3 or TRBV12-4 with TRBJ2-2; D remains unclear. V was cut by 3 bases and J by 0 bases, with 5 bases left in between. This CDR3 is built from 14 residues. CDR3 loop: CASSLGPNTGELFF. DNA of the CDR3: TGTGCCAGCAGTTTGGGCCCGAACACCGGGGAGCTGTTTTTT.

This clonotype was counted ten times or more. This beta chain turned up in a library designed for alpha chains; as an off-target read, its abundance says little. The chain has TRBV4-1 and TRBJ2-1, with 7 bases lining up with TRBD2. Germline V lookup: CDR1 MGHRA, CDR2 YSYEKL. V trimming: 0 bases; J trimming: 13 bases; junction bases outside the gene matches: 6. CDR3 length: 13 residues. CDR3 amino acids: CASSQDRAGVQFF. The CDR3 DNA reads TGCGCCAGCAGCCAAGACCGGGCGGGAGTACAGTTCTTC.

This clonotype showed up many times. Since the library was made to target alpha chains, this beta chain is a stray read and its abundance is not meaningful. The chain carries TRBV20-1 and TRBJ1-1, with D possibly being TRBD1 (5 bases). Germline V gives CDR1 DFQATT, CDR2 SNEGSKA (reference sequence). The V end lost 8 bases, the J end lost 8 bases, and 15 bases lay between the germline ends. The CDR3 sequence is 11 residues long. CDR3 loop: CSRAREYEAFF. CDR3 in DNA: TGCAGTAGAGCCAGGGAGTACGAAGCTTTCTTT.

This clonotype was seen at least ten times. This beta chain is off target for a library built for alpha chains, so its abundance means little. The V and J genes are TRBV4-1 and TRBJ2-1, with 7 bases identical to TRBD2. Trimming at V came to 4 bases and at J to 2 bases, leaving 11 bases not matched to a gene. There are 17 residues in the CDR3. In germline, CDR1 is MGHRA, CDR2 YSYEKL. The chain's CDR3 is CASSRKHFSGTYNEQFF. DNA of the CDR3: TGCGCCAGCAGCCGAAAACATTTCAGCGGGACCTACAATGAGCAGTTCTTC.

This clonotype is termed medium-sized. This beta chain slipped into a library made for alpha chains as a stray read, so its size is not meaningful. This chain connects TRBV20-1 to TRBJ1-1; TRBD1 is a possible D gene (5 bases). The CDR3 spans 12 residues. Trimming took off 5 bases at V and 4 bases at J, with 11 bases between the two ends. Germline V gene sequence: CDR1 DFQATT, CDR2 SNEGSKA (reference sequence). The CDR3: CSAVPGFTEAFF. CDR3 coding DNA: TGCAGTGCTGTACCAGGGTTCACTGAAGCTTTCTTT.

This clonotype was detected ten times or more. Because this beta chain is a stray read in a library intended to capture alpha chains, its abundance should not be given much weight. The chain joins TRBV28 to TRBJ2-2, with 7 bases that match TRBD1. CDR1 is MDHEN, CDR2 SYDVKM, per germline. V lost 3 bases, J lost 4 bases, and 5 bases stayed unmatched. This CDR3 is built from 15 residues. As DNA, the CDR3 is TGTGCCAGCAGTTTCGACAGGGTTGTCACCGGGGAGCTGTTTTTT. Protein: CASSFDRVVTGELFF.

Within the sample, this clonotype is medium-sized. The library was built for alpha chains, so this beta chain is an off-target read and its size means little. J is TRBJ2-2 and V is TRBV27; 10 positions agree with TRBD1. This CDR3 has 16 residues. Germline-derived CDR1 and CDR2 are MNHEY and SMNVEV (reference sequence). Germline trimming cut 5 bases from V and 6 bases from J; bases unmatched to any gene: 9. CDR3: CASSPWDRGTPGELFF. CDR3 bases: TGTGCCAGCAGTCCTTGGGACAGGGGAACACCCGGGGAGCTGTTTTTT.

In its sample, this clonotype ranks as medium-sized (0.01 to 0.1%). Because the library targeted alpha chains, this beta chain is an off-target read whose size means little. This CDR3 reads CASSSVAGGPRDTQYF. The CDR3 DNA follows: TGTGCCAGCAGCTCAGTGGCGGGAGGGCCCAGAGATACGCAGTATTTT. The rearrangement uses TRBV9 and TRBJ2-3; 9 nucleotides agree with TRBD2. Germline CDR1 and CDR2: SGDLS and YYNGEE. Trimming at V came to 4 bases and at J to 5 bases, leaving 11 bases not matched to a gene. CDR3 length: 16 residues.

By sample fraction, this clonotype is medium-sized. This beta chain was picked up by a library intended for alpha chains and is off target, so its count carries little meaning. The chain links TRBV9 to TRBJ1-5; no clear D. V lost 4 bases and J 2 bases, leaving 10 bases between the germline ends. Germline-derived CDR1 and CDR2 are SGDLS and YYNGEE. CDR3 length: 14 amino acids. The CDR3 loop reads CASSPDVGNQPQHF. For the CDR3, the DNA is TGTGCCAGCAGCCCCGATGTGGGCAATCAGCCCCAGCATTTT.